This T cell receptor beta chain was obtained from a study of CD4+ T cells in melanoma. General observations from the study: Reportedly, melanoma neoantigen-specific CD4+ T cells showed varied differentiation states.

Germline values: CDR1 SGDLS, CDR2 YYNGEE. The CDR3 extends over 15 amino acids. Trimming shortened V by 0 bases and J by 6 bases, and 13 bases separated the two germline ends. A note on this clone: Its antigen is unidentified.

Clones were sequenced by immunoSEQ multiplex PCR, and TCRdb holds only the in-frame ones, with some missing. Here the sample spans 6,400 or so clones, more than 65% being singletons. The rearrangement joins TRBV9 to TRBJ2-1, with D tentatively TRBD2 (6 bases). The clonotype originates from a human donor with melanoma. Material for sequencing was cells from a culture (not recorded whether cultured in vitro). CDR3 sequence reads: CASSVEQTGGNEQFF. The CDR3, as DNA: TGTGCCAGCAGCGTAGAACAGACCGGGGGCAATGAGCAGTTCTTC.